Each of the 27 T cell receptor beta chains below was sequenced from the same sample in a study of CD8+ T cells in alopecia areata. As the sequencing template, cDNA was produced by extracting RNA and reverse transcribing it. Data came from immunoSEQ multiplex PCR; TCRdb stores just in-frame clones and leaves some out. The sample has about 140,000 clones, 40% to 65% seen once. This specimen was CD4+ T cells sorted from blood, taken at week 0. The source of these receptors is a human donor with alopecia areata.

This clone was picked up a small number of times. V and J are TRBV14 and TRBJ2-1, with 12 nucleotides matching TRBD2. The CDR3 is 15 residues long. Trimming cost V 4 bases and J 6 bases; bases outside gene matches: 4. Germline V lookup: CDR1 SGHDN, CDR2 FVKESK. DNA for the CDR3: TGTGCCAGCAGCCGCGGACTAGCGGGAACCAATGAGCAGTTCTTC. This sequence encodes CASSRGLAGTNEQFF.

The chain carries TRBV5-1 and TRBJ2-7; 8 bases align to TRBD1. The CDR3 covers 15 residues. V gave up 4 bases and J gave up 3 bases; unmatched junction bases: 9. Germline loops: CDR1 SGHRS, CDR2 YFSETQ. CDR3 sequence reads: CASSAETGALYEQYF. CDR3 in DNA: TGCGCCAGCAGCGCAGAGACAGGGGCCCTCTACGAGCAGTACTTC.

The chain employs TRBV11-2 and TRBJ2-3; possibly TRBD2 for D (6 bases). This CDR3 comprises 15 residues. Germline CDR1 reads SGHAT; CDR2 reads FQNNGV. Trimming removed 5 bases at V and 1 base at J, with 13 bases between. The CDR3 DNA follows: TGTGCCAGCAGCGTACTAGCTGCCCGCACAGATACGCAGTATTTT. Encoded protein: CASSVLAARTDTQYF. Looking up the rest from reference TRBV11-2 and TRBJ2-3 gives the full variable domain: EAGVAQSPRYKIIEKRQSVAFWCNPISGHATLYWYQQILGQGPKLLIQFQNNGVVDDSQLPKDRFSAERLKGVDSTLKIQPAKLEDSAVYLCASSVLAARTDTQYFGPGTRLTVL.

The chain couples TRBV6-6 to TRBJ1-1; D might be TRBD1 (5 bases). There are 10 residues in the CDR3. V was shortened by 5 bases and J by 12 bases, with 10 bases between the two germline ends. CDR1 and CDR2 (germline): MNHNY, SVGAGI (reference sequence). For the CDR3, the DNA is TGTGCCAGCAGTGAGACAGTAACTTTCTTT. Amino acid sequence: CASSETVTFF.

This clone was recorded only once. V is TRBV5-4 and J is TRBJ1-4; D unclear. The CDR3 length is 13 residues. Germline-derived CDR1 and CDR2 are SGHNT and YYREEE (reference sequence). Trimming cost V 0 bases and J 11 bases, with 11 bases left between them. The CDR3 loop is CASSLGLDGKLFF. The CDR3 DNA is TGTGCCAGCAGCTTGGGTCTGGACGGTAAACTGTTTTTT.

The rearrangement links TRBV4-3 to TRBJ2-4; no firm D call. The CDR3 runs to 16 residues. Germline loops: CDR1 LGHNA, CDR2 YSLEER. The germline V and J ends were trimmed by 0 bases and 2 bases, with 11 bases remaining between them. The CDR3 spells CASSQEWRLTKNIQYF. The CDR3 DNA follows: TGCGCCAGCAGCCAAGAGTGGCGCCTCACCAAAAACATTCAGTACTTC.

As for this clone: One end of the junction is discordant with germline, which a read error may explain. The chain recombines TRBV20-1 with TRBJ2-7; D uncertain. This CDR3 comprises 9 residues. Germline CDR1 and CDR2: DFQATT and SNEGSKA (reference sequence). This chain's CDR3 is CSARVPEVF. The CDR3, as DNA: TGCAGTGCTAGAGTTCCGGAAGTCTTC.

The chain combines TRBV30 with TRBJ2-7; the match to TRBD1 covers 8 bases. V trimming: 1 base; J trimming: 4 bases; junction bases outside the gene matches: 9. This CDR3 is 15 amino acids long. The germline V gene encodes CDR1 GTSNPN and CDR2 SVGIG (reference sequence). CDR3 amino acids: CAWSESDRVTYEQYF. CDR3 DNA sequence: TGTGCCTGGAGTGAATCGGACAGGGTAACTTACGAGCAGTACTTC.

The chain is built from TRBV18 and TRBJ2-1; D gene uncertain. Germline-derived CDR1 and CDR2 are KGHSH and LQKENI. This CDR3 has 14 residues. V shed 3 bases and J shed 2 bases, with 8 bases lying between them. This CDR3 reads CASSPVGAYNEQFF. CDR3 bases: TGTGCCAGCTCACCTGTGGGCGCCTACAATGAGCAGTTCTTC.

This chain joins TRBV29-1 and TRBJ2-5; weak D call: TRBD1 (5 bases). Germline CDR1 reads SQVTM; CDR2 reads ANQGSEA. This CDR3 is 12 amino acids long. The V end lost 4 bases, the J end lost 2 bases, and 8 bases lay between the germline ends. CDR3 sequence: CSVAGAQETQYF. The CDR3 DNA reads TGCAGCGTTGCTGGGGCTCAAGAGACCCAGTACTTC.

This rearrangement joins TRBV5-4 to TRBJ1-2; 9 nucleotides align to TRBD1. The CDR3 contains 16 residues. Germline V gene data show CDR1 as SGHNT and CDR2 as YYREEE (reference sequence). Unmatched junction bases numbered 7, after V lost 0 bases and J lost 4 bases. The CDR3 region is CASSLDGTGYGYGYTF. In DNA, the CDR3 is TGTGCCAGCAGCTTGGATGGGACAGGGTATGGCTATGGCTACACCTTC.

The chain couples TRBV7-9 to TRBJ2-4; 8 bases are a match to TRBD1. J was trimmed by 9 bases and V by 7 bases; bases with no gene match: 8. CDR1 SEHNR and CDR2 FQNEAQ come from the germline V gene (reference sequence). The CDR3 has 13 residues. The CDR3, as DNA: TGTGCCAGCACAGGACAGGGTATCGGCATTCAGTACTTC. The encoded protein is CASTGQGIGIQYF.

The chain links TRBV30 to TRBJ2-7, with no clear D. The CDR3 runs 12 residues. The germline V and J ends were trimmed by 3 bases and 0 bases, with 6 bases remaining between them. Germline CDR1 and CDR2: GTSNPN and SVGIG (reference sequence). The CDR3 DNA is TGTGCCTGGAGGGGCTACTCCTACGAGCAGTACTTC. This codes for CAWRGYSYEQYF.

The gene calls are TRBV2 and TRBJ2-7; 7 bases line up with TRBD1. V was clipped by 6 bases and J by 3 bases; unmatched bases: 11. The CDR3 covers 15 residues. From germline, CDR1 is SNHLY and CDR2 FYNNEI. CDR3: CASRDRLLPIYEQYF. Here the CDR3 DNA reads TGTGCCAGCAGGGACAGGCTTCTACCCATCTACGAGCAGTACTTC.

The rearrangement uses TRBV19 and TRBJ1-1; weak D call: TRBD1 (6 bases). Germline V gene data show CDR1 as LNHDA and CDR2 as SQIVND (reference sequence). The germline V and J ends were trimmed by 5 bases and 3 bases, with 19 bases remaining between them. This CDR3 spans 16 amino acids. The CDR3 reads CASSPQGLSSDTEAFF. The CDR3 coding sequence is TGTGCCAGTAGTCCCCAGGGGTTAAGTTCGGACACTGAAGCTTTCTTT.

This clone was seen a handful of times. CDR3 in amino acids: CSVVPPGETQYF. DNA for the CDR3: TGCAGCGTTGTGCCCCCGGGGGAGACCCAGTACTTC. The J gene is TRBJ2-5, the V gene TRBV29-1; D is possibly TRBD2 (5 bases). The germline gives CDR1 SQVTM, CDR2 ANQGSEA. Deletions cut 4 bases from V and 5 bases from J, with 11 bases between. This CDR3 is built from 12 residues.

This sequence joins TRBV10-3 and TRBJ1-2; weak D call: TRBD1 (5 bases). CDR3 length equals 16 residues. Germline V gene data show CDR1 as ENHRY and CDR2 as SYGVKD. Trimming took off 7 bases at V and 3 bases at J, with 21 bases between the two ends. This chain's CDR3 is CAIKSGGTGSDYGYTF. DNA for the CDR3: TGTGCCATCAAGAGTGGGGGAACAGGCTCGGACTATGGCTACACCTTC.

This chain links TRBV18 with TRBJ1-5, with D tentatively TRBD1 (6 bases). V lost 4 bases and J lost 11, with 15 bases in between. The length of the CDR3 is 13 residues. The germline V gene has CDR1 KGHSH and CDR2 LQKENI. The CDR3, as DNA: TGTGCCAGCTCACGGGAGGGGGGTTTCGCCCAGCATTTT. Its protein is CASSREGGFAQHF. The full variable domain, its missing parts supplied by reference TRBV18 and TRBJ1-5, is NAGVMQNPRHLVRRRGQEARLRCSPMKGHSHVYWYRQLPEEGLKFMVYLQKENIIDESGMPKERFSAEFPKEGPSILRIQQVVRGDSAAYFCASSREGGFAQHFGDGTRLSIL.

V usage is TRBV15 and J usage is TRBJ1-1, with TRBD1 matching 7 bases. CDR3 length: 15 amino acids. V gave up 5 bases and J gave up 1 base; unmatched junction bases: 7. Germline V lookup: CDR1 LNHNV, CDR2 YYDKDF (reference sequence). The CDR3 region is CATSWGQLGNTEAFF. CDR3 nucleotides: TGTGCCACCAGCTGGGGACAGTTGGGGAACACTGAAGCTTTCTTT.

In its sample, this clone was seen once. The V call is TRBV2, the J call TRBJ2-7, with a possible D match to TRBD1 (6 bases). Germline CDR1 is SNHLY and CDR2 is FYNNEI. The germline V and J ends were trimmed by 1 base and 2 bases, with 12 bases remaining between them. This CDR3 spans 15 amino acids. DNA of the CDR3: TGTGCCAGCAGTGAAGACGGTCACAGGGCCTACGAGCAGTACTTC. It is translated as CASSEDGHRAYEQYF.

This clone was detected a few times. In nucleotides, the CDR3 is TGTGCCAGCAGTGAATCCAACGGGAGGGGAAGTGAGCAGTTCTTC. It specifies CASSESNGRGSEQFF. The rearrangement joins TRBV25-1 to TRBJ2-1, with 8 nucleotides matching TRBD2. V trimming: 1 base; J trimming: 9 bases; junction bases outside the gene matches: 8. CDR3 size: 15 residues. Looked up from germline, CDR1 is MGHDK and CDR2 is SYGVNS.

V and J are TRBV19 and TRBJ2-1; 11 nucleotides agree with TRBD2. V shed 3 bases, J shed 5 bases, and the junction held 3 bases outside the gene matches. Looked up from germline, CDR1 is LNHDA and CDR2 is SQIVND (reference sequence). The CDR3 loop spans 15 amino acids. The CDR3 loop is CASSIELAGDNEQFF. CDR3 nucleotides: TGTGCCAGTAGTATTGAACTAGCGGGGGACAATGAGCAGTTCTTC. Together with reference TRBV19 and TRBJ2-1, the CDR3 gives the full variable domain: DGGITQSPKYLFRKEGQNVTLSCEQNLNHDAMYWYRQDPGQGLRLIYYSQIVNDFQKGDIAEGYSVSREKKESFPLTVTSAQKNPTAFYLCASSIELAGDNEQFFGPGTRLTVL.

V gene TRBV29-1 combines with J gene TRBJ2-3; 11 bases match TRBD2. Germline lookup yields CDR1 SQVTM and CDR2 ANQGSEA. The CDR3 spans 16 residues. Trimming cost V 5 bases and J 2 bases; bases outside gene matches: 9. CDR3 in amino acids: CSVSRLAGTNTDTQYF. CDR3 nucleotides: TGCAGCGTTTCCCGACTAGCGGGGACAAACACAGATACGCAGTATTTT.

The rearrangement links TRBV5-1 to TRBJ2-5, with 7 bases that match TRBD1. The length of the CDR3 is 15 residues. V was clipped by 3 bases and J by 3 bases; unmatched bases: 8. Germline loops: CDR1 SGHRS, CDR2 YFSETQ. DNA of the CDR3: TGCGCCAGCAGCTCCAGGGGGTACTCAGAAGAGACCCAGTACTTC. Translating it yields CASSSRGYSEETQYF.

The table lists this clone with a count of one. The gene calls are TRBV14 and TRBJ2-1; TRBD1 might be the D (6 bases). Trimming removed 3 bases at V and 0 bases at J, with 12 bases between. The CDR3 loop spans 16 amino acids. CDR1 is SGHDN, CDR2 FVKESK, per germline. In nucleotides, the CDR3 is TGTGCCAGCAGCCATCCAGGGGCCTACTCCTACAATGAGCAGTTCTTC. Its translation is CASSHPGAYSYNEQFF.

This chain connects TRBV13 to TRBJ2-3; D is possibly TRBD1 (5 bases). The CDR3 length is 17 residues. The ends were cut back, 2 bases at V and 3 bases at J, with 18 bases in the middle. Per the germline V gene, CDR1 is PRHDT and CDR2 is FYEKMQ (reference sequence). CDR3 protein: CASSLRASGKGTDTQYF. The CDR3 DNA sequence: TGTGCCAGCAGCTTAAGGGCATCAGGGAAAGGAACAGATACGCAGTATTTT. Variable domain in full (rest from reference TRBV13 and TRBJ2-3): AAGVIQSPRHLIKEKRETATLKCYPIPRHDTVYWYQQGPGQDPQFLISFYEKMQSDKGSIPDRFSAQQFSDYHSELNMSSLELGDSALYFCASSLRASGKGTDTQYFGPGTRLTVL.

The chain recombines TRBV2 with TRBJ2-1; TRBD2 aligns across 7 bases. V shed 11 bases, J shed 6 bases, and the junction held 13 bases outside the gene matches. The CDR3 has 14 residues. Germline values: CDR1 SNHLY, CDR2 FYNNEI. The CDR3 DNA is TGTGCCGGCGGGTCGCGGGAGTCGACCAATGAGCAGTTCTTC. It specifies CAGGSRESTNEQFF. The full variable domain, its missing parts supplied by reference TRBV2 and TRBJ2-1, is EPEVTQTPSHQVTQMGQEVILRCVPISNHLYFYWYRQILGQKVEFLVSFYNNEISEKSEIFDDQFSVERPDGSNFTLKIRSTKLEDSAMYFCAGGSRESTNEQFFGPGTRLTVL.